The rows below give T cell receptor beta chains drawn from one sample of a study of shared clonotypes between healthy human individuals. Some clones are missing from TCRdb's copy, which holds only in-frame ones; the method was immunoSEQ multiplex PCR. This table holds some 2,500,000 clones, under 95% found once. What was sequenced was naive CD4+ T cells from PBMCs. These receptors came from a man aged 18 to 30 in good health. Some clones in this sample may be carry-over from other donors' samples. The CDR3 runs from the conserved cysteine through the conserved F or W. The order of the fields is CDR3 length, D gene, V gene, J gene, clone size, CDR3 protein, CDR3 DNA. The D gene is left open where the match is weak. A row's size may be missing; if present it is once, few, many or a size class.

len: 13; d_gene: NA; v_gene: TRBV25-1; j_gene: TRBJ1-5; abundance: NA; CDR3aa: CASSEFENQPQHF; CDR3nt: TGTGCCAGCAGTGAATTCGAGAATCAGCCCCAGCATTTT
len: 18; d_gene: NA; v_gene: TRBV7-2; j_gene: TRBJ1-1; abundance: NA; CDR3aa: CASSTRRGSQVGGTEAFF; CDR3nt: TGTGCCAGCAGCACCCGCCGGGGGTCGCAGGTGGGGGGCACTGAAGCTTTCTTT
len: 13; d_gene: NA; v_gene: TRBV29-1; j_gene: TRBJ2-7; abundance: NA; CDR3aa: CSVAGRQTYEQYF; CDR3nt: TGCAGCGTTGCGGGGCGGCAAACCTACGAGCAGTACTTC
len: 14; d_gene: NA; v_gene: TRBV5-1; j_gene: TRBJ2-1; abundance: NA; CDR3aa: CASSLRGPSDEQFF; CDR3nt: TGCGCCAGCAGCTTGCGCGGACCCTCGGATGAGCAGTTCTTC
len: 15; d_gene: NA; v_gene: TRBV29-1; j_gene: TRBJ2-1; abundance: NA; CDR3aa: CSVLGGTNSYNEQFF; CDR3nt: TGCAGCGTTCTAGGGGGGACAAACTCCTACAATGAGCAGTTCTTC
len: 15; d_gene: NA; v_gene: TRBV4-2; j_gene: TRBJ2-1; abundance: NA; CDR3aa: CASSQRGNLGNEQFF; CDR3nt: TGTGCCAGCAGCCAAAGGGGGAATCTCGGGAATGAGCAGTTCTTC
len: 14; d_gene: NA; v_gene: TRBV5-5; j_gene: TRBJ1-4; abundance: once; CDR3aa: CASSLVSGNEKLFF; CDR3nt: TGTGCCAGCAGCTTGGTATCGGGGAATGAAAAACTGTTTTTT
len: 15; d_gene: NA; v_gene: TRBV9; j_gene: TRBJ1-3; abundance: once; CDR3aa: CASSSGVGAGNTIYF; CDR3nt: TGTGCCAGCAGCTCCGGGGTGGGGGCTGGAAACACCATATATTTT
len: 17; d_gene: NA; v_gene: TRBV18; j_gene: TRBJ2-7; abundance: NA; CDR3aa: CASSPSPRAGSSYEQYF; CDR3nt: TGTGCCAGCTCACCATCCCCTCGGGCAGGGTCTTCCTACGAGCAGTACTTC
len: 13; d_gene: NA; v_gene: TRBV18; j_gene: TRBJ2-1; abundance: NA; CDR3aa: CASSLNAGNEQFF; CDR3nt: TGTGCCAGCTCACTAAACGCTGGGAATGAGCAGTTCTTC
len: 17; d_gene: TRBD2; v_gene: TRBV27; j_gene: TRBJ2-2; abundance: NA; CDR3aa: CASSFRRTSGRIRELFF; CDR3nt: TGTGCCAGCAGTTTCCGTAGGACTAGCGGGAGAATCCGGGAGCTGTTTTTT
len: 14; d_gene: NA; v_gene: TRBV28; j_gene: TRBJ2-7; abundance: NA; CDR3aa: CASSLRVLSYEQYF; CDR3nt: TGTGCCAGCAGTTTAAGGGTACTATCCTACGAGCAGTACTTC
len: 13; d_gene: TRBD1; v_gene: TRBV6-1; j_gene: TRBJ1-5; abundance: few; CDR3aa: CASRRTGDQPQHF; CDR3nt: TGTGCCAGCAGACGGACAGGGGATCAGCCCCAGCATTTT
len: 14; d_gene: TRBD2; v_gene: TRBV19; j_gene: TRBJ2-5; abundance: NA; CDR3aa: CASSRIAGGETQYF; CDR3nt: TGTGCCAGTAGTAGAATAGCGGGAGGTGAGACCCAGTACTTC
len: 15; d_gene: TRBD2; v_gene: TRBV5-1; j_gene: TRBJ2-3; abundance: once; CDR3aa: CASSLLAGNTDTQYF; CDR3nt: TGCGCCAGCAGCCTTCTAGCGGGCAACACAGATACGCAGTATTTT
len: 18; d_gene: NA; v_gene: TRBV7-3; j_gene: TRBJ2-2; abundance: NA; CDR3aa: CASSLIGSGRSNTGELFF; CDR3nt: TGTGCCAGCAGCTTAATAGGTTCGGGGCGCTCGAACACCGGGGAGCTGTTTTTT
len: 14; d_gene: NA; v_gene: TRBV5-1; j_gene: TRBJ2-7; abundance: NA; CDR3aa: CASSLIARFYEQYF; CDR3nt: TGCGCCAGCAGCTTGATAGCCAGGTTCTACGAGCAGTACTTC
len: 12; d_gene: NA; v_gene: TRBV28; j_gene: TRBJ2-2; abundance: NA; CDR3aa: CASSLFTGELFF; CDR3nt: TGTGCCAGCTCCCTCTTCACCGGGGAGCTGTTTTTT
len: 17; d_gene: NA; v_gene: TRBV10-3; j_gene: TRBJ2-7; abundance: NA; CDR3aa: CAISESAFPGSSYEQYF; CDR3nt: TGTGCCATCAGTGAGTCGGCCTTCCCAGGCAGCTCCTACGAGCAGTACTTC
len: 13; d_gene: NA; v_gene: TRBV28; j_gene: TRBJ1-2; abundance: NA; CDR3aa: CASSLGQRYGYTF; CDR3nt: TGTGCCAGCAGTTTGGGGCAGAGATATGGCTACACCTTC
len: 14; d_gene: NA; v_gene: TRBV10-3; j_gene: TRBJ1-3; abundance: NA; CDR3aa: CAISERAAGNTIYF; CDR3nt: TGTGCCATCAGTGAGAGGGCCGCAGGAAACACCATATATTTT
len: 15; d_gene: TRBD2; v_gene: TRBV7-2; j_gene: TRBJ2-1; abundance: NA; CDR3aa: CASRRASGMSNEQFF; CDR3nt: TGTGCCAGCAGAAGAGCTAGCGGGATGAGCAATGAGCAGTTCTTC
len: 16; d_gene: TRBD2; v_gene: TRBV7-9; j_gene: TRBJ2-7; abundance: NA; CDR3aa: CASSYPVEGGSREQYF; CDR3nt: TGTGCCAGCAGCTACCCCGTCGAGGGCGGGAGTCGCGAGCAGTACTTC
len: 15; d_gene: TRBD2; v_gene: TRBV9; j_gene: TRBJ2-1; abundance: NA; CDR3aa: CASSPGTSYYNEQFF; CDR3nt: TGTGCCAGCAGCCCCGGGACTAGCTACTACAATGAGCAGTTCTTC
len: 11; d_gene: NA; v_gene: TRBV6-6; j_gene: TRBJ1-5; abundance: NA; CDR3aa: CAGSGGRAQHF; CDR3nt: TGTGCCGGATCCGGGGGTAGGGCCCAGCATTTT
len: 12; d_gene: TRBD2; v_gene: TRBV6-1; j_gene: TRBJ2-1; abundance: NA; CDR3aa: CGSGGPYNEQFF; CDR3nt: TGCGGATCGGGAGGCCCCTACAATGAGCAGTTCTTC
len: 13; d_gene: NA; v_gene: TRBV5-1; j_gene: TRBJ2-5; abundance: NA; CDR3aa: CASSSMNRETQYF; CDR3nt: TGCGCCAGCAGCTCGATGAACCGAGAGACCCAGTACTTC
len: 16; d_gene: TRBD2; v_gene: TRBV2; j_gene: TRBJ2-3; abundance: NA; CDR3aa: CASRTSGRAGTDTQYF; CDR3nt: TGTGCCAGTAGGACTAGCGGGAGGGCCGGCACAGATACGCAGTATTTT
len: 18; d_gene: TRBD1; v_gene: TRBV4-1; j_gene: TRBJ2-3; abundance: NA; CDR3aa: CASSQDYRDRVVLGTQYF; CDR3nt: TGCGCCAGCAGCCAAGATTACCGGGACAGGGTAGTTTTGGGTACGCAGTATTTT
len: 15; d_gene: TRBD2; v_gene: TRBV11-1; j_gene: TRBJ2-1; abundance: NA; CDR3aa: CASSSLAGRSNEQFF; CDR3nt: TGTGCCAGCAGCTCCCTAGCGGGAAGGTCCAATGAGCAGTTCTTC
len: 15; d_gene: TRBD2; v_gene: TRBV5-5; j_gene: TRBJ2-7; abundance: NA; CDR3aa: CASSLDLAEAYEQYF; CDR3nt: TGTGCCAGCAGCTTGGATCTAGCGGAAGCCTACGAGCAGTACTTC
len: 15; d_gene: NA; v_gene: TRBV4-2; j_gene: TRBJ1-2; abundance: NA; CDR3aa: CASSQERETAYGYTF; CDR3nt: TGTGCCAGCAGCCAAGAACGAGAGACGGCCTATGGCTACACCTTC
len: 13; d_gene: NA; v_gene: TRBV9; j_gene: TRBJ2-5; abundance: once; CDR3aa: CASSVGRAETQYF; CDR3nt: TGTGCCAGCAGCGTCGGCAGGGCAGAGACCCAGTACTTC
len: 15; d_gene: NA; v_gene: TRBV2; j_gene: TRBJ2-6; abundance: NA; CDR3aa: CASSDTSSGANVLTF; CDR3nt: TGTGCCAGCAGCGACACCAGCTCTGGGGCCAACGTCCTGACTTTC
len: 16; d_gene: TRBD2; v_gene: TRBV6-7; j_gene: TRBJ2-7; abundance: NA; CDR3aa: CASILDGAGPSGEQYF; CDR3nt: TGTGCCAGCATTCTCGACGGAGCGGGGCCGTCGGGGGAGCAGTACTTC
len: 14; d_gene: NA; v_gene: TRBV7-3; j_gene: TRBJ2-4; abundance: NA; CDR3aa: CASSPTGAKNIQYF; CDR3nt: TGTGCCAGCAGCCCTACCGGGGCCAAAAACATTCAGTACTTC
len: 15; d_gene: NA; v_gene: TRBV5-5; j_gene: TRBJ2-7; abundance: NA; CDR3aa: CASSLGATRPYEQYF; CDR3nt: TGTGCCAGCAGCTTGGGGGCTACCCGCCCTTACGAGCAGTACTTC
len: 15; d_gene: NA; v_gene: TRBV4-2; j_gene: TRBJ2-3; abundance: NA; CDR3aa: CASSLTSLGADTQYF; CDR3nt: TGTGCCAGCAGCCTCACTAGCTTGGGCGCAGATACGCAGTATTTT
len: 15; d_gene: TRBD1; v_gene: TRBV5-1; j_gene: TRBJ1-1; abundance: NA; CDR3aa: CASSATGQGRTEAFF; CDR3nt: TGCGCCAGCAGCGCGACGGGACAGGGTAGAACTGAAGCTTTCTTT
len: 15; d_gene: NA; v_gene: TRBV2; j_gene: TRBJ2-3; abundance: NA; CDR3aa: CASRGRDWGADTQYF; CDR3nt: TGTGCCAGCAGAGGGCGGGATTGGGGAGCAGATACGCAGTATTTT
len: 15; d_gene: TRBD2; v_gene: TRBV19; j_gene: TRBJ2-7; abundance: once; CDR3aa: CASSLLAEASYEQYF; CDR3nt: TGTGCCAGTAGTCTACTAGCGGAGGCCTCCTACGAGCAGTACTTC
len: 12; d_gene: NA; v_gene: TRBV28; j_gene: TRBJ1-2; abundance: NA; CDR3aa: CASRGQGIGYTF; CDR3nt: TGTGCCAGCAGGGGGCAGGGGATCGGCTACACCTTC
len: 14; d_gene: NA; v_gene: TRBV6-5; j_gene: TRBJ2-3; abundance: NA; CDR3aa: CASSPRFSTDTQYF; CDR3nt: TGTGCCAGCAGCCCCCGTTTTAGCACAGATACGCAGTATTTT